This record concerns one T cell receptor (beta chain) sequence. Antigen: not known. The assay was immunoSEQ multiplex PCR, and TCRdb's table has in-frame clones only and misses some. The profile shows roughly 25,000 clones, 70% to 85% of them singletons. This sample was included in a study of siplizumab effects on memory and regulatory T cells. The CDR3 has 16 amino acids. Germline CDR1 reads MNHEY; CDR2 reads SMNVEV (reference sequence). The V gene end was trimmed by 3 bases and the J gene end by 2 bases; junction bases not matched to a gene: 7. Overall study findings and caveats: With siplizumab, Treg-derived clones averaged around 69% of mappable alloreactive CD4+ clones, versus around 25% in controls.

The sequencing sample was made of memory CD4+ T cells sorted from blood. This TCR was sampled from a human donor in good health. The chain uses TRBV27 and TRBJ2-1; 7 bases are shared with TRBD2. CDR3 nucleotides: TGTGCCAGCAGTTTTGTTCGGGCGGGAGCCTACAATGAGCAGTTCTTC. The encoded protein is CASSFVRAGAYNEQFF.